The clone carrying this T cell receptor beta chain was counted at least ten times. The data derive from a study of T cells in Graves' hyperthyroidism and ophthalmopathy. Background on the study: Peripheral blood was collected at initial diagnosis, before any treatment.

The CDR3 has 15 residues. In germline, CDR1 is DFQATT, CDR2 SNEGSKA (reference sequence). Trimming pared 4 bases from V and 0 bases from J, leaving 13 bases between. RNA transcripts gave rise to amplified TCR beta CDR3 regions. First-round RT-PCR targeting the TCR CDR3 was performed with the HTBI primer set. TCRdb reanalysed the multiplex PCR reads using MiXCR and keeps one entry per CDR3 protein. The sample consists of more than 500,000 distinct CDR3 sequences, approximately 16% of them appearing once. The TCR originated in a woman aged 30 to 39 with Graves' ophthalmopathy. The gene calls are TRBV20-1 and TRBJ2-1; the D gene is possibly TRBD2 (5 bases). The specimen was blood. CDR3 region: CSAKLLVSSYNEQFF. The CDR3 bases are TGCAGTGCTAAACTACTAGTGAGCTCCTACAATGAGCAGTTCTTC.